This record looks at one TCR beta chain sequence and its context. Its antigen is still unknown. Base qualities were left out, and no much larger clone turns up one base away. Library prep was done by the immunoSEQ multiplex PCR assay. About 10^5 TCR templates per sample were assayed by the deep sequencing platform. Genomic DNA extracted from sorted T cells was used for TCRbeta CDR3 sequencing. Turning to the authors' computational methods: The R programming language was used for the clonal analysis of the TCRbeta CDR3 data. Alloreactive CD4+ and CD8+ clones were defined by comparing unstimulated samples with post-reaction CFSE-low samples. Regulatory or non-regulatory origin was assigned to alloreactive CD4+ clones by matching of sequences to sorted unstimulated Treg and non-Treg repertoires. Here the immuneACCESS table is served through TCRdb, limited to in-frame sequences with V and J called. Missing clones are a known gap in these copies; in checked studies unresolved V genes cover under half, and the rest lacks a known reason. V and J calls and clone size follow that table, whereas D and trimming were derived from the DNA. This sample comprises 100,000 or so clones, about 90% of them detected only once. Jointly, the top ten make up 12% of the sample.

TCRbeta CDR3 sequencing was performed on sorted unstimulated T cells and on proliferating T cells recovered from mixed lymphocyte reactions. Fresh whole blood from ten HLA-typed healthy donors served as the source for isolating PBMCs. Unstimulated CD4+ non-regulatory T cells were FACS-sorted to map the origin of alloreactive clones. These data originate in a study of siplizumab effects on memory and regulatory T cells (dated by TCRdb to between 2018 and 2021). Study-level background: The study looked at the effect of siplizumab, an anti-CD2 antibody, on alloreactive T-cell subsets in allogeneic mixed lymphocyte reactions made from human PBMCs.

CDR1 and CDR2, looked up from the germline V gene, are KGHSH and LQKENI. V and J are trimmed by 8 bases and 0 bases, and the gene matches miss 4 bases of the junction. The CDR3 measures 14 amino acids from cysteine to phenylalanine. Only the CDR3 DNA stays, 42 bases, in frame from base 1. Study-level results and caveats: Compared with memory T cells, unstimulated naive T cells appeared more diverse, and naive cells seemed to make a substantial contribution to the alloresponse. Among mappable alloreactive CD4+ clones, the Treg-derived fraction averaged about 70% with siplizumab versus roughly 30% in control reactions. Sequences below about 10^-5 frequency were poorly captured, so only a minor fraction of alloreactive clones could be mapped to unstimulated subsets. A naive or memory phenotype could not be assigned to roughly 75-96% of proliferating CD4+ or CD8+ clones. Siplizumab significantly lowered the cumulative frequency of alloreactive sequences that could be traced to unstimulated CD4+ memory T cells. Whether proliferating Tregs from siplizumab cultures were suppressive was not functionally confirmed.

The source of this sequence is a human donor in good health. The sequenced material came from non-Treg CD4+ T cells sorted from blood. The sample's cell subset or site label, decoded: FACS-sorted unstimulated CD4+ non-regulatory T cells. In this chain, TRBV18 is recombined with TRBJ2-3; TRBD2 aligns with 8 central bases. CDR3 loop: CASVLAASTDTQYF. The nucleotide sequence reads as follows: TGTGCCAGCGTACTAGCGGCTAGCACAGATACGCAGTATTTT.